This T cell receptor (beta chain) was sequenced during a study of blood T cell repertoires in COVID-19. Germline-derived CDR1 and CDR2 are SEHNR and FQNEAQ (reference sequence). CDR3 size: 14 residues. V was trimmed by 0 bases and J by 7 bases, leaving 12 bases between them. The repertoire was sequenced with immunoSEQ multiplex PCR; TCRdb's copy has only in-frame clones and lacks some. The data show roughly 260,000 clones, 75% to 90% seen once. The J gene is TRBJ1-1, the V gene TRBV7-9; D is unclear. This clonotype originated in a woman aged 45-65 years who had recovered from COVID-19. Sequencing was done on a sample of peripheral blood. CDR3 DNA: TGTGCCAGCAGCTTAGCCCCTGAACAGTTTGAAGCTTTCTTT. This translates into CASSLAPEQFEAFF.